Included here is one TCR beta chain sequence, with context. This record belongs to a study of CD8 T cells in Susac syndrome. Trimming stripped 1 base from V and 6 bases from J, with 8 bases between. The CDR3 contains 12 residues. From germline, CDR1 is SGHDT and CDR2 YYEEEE. Stable or active relapsing-remitting multiple sclerosis, untreated and meeting revised McDonald criteria, defined the controls. Negative isolation was applied to CD8+ and CD4+ T cells, and FACS enrichment was applied to TEMRA cells. RNA was extracted with the RNeasy kit, and a quantity of roughly 0.5 to 1 ug was reverse transcribed using random hexamers. From the immunoSEQ multiplex PCR reads, TCRdb called clonotypes with MiXCR, one entry per CDR3 protein. Of approximately 120,000 distinct CDR3 sequences listed, about 93% are singletons.

The origin of this receptor is a human donor with multiple sclerosis. The sample comprised CD8+ T cells from PBMCs. The genes are TRBV5-6 and TRBJ2-7; a weak D match, TRBD1 (6 bases). The CDR3: CASSLQQGEQYF. CDR3 sequence (DNA): TGTGCCAGCAGCTTGCAACAGGGCGAGCAGTACTTC.